This T cell receptor beta chain was observed in a study of shared clonotypes between healthy human individuals. As for this clone: Its antigen is currently unknown.

Measured with immunoSEQ multiplex PCR; TCRdb has only the in-frame clones, and not every one. Among around 1.9 million clones listed, 80% to 95% were seen once. Naive CD8 cells, CD45RO-negative and positively selected for CCR7, excluded terminally differentiated effector memory CD45RA+ cells. This CDR3 is built from 14 residues. Germline lookup yields CDR1 MDHEN and CDR2 SYDVKM. V lost 4 bases and J 3 bases, leaving 13 bases between the germline ends. Whole-study findings and limits: On the whole, naive subsets had larger estimated richness than memory subsets had. For naive CD4 cells, around 5% of clonotypes were shared across a handful of donors. Generation of non-shared clonotypes was less probable than generation of clonotypes shared by all four donors.

This chain joins TRBV28 and TRBJ2-7; either TRBD1 or TRBD2 may fit D (5 bases each). Sequencing input: naive CD8+ T cells from PBMCs. This receptor was identified in a young man in good health. Some clones in this sample may be carry-over from other donors' samples. The CDR3 spells CASSSGASIYEQYF. DNA of the CDR3: TGTGCCAGCAGTTCCGGGGCCTCCATCTACGAGCAGTACTTC.